This passage covers 31 T cell receptor beta chains from one sample sequenced in a study of shared clonotypes between healthy human individuals. This table comes from immunoSEQ multiplex PCR, and its TCRdb copy is limited to in-frame clones, with some not included. The sample carries around 700,000 clones, 55% to 85% recorded once. The sequenced material came from memory CD4+ T cells sorted from blood. As to subset: CD45RA-negative fraction. The receptors here all came from a woman in her twenties or thirties in good health.

Only a few counts were recorded for this clone. Other nucleotide sequences from this sample produce the same CDR3. This sequence joins TRBV6-1 and TRBJ1-5; possibly TRBD1 for D (5 bases). Trimming stripped 4 bases from V and 2 bases from J, with 12 bases between. CDR3 length: 15 amino acids. From germline, CDR1 is MNHNS and CDR2 SASEGT. The DNA of the CDR3 is TGTGCCAGCAGTGTACAGGATAACGGCAATCAGCCCCAGCATTTT. This sequence encodes CASSVQDNGNQPQHF.

This clone was seen a handful of times. This sequence joins TRBV7-8 and TRBJ2-2, with 8 bases matching TRBD1. Germline V gene lookup returns CDR1 SGHVS and CDR2 FQNEAQ. V dropped 1 base and J dropped 7; count of bases not matched to a gene: 8. The CDR3 consists of 16 residues. Here the CDR3 DNA reads TGTGCCAGCAGCTTAGTGGGTCAGGGGGCGAACGGGGAGCTGTTTTTT. It is translated as CASSLVGQGANGELFF.

The chain links TRBV28 to TRBJ1-5; D is possibly TRBD1 (5 bases). The CDR3 sequence is 15 residues long. CDR1 and CDR2 from the germline V gene are MDHEN and SYDVKM. The V gene lost 7 bases and the J gene lost 0 bases, with 13 bases spanning the gap. Here the CDR3 DNA reads TGTGCCAGCATAGTCGGGGGAGGTAGCAATCAGCCCCAGCATTTT. It encodes CASIVGGGSNQPQHF.

V usage is TRBV11-2 and J usage is TRBJ2-1, with D hard to call. Trimming left V 5 bases short and J 9 bases short, with 14 bases between. Germline loops: CDR1 SGHAT, CDR2 FQNNGV. The CDR3 runs to 13 residues. As DNA, the CDR3 is TGTGCCAGCAGCCAAGTCCGGTCAAGTGAGCAGTTCTTC. Its protein is CASSQVRSSEQFF.

As to this clone: A much more abundant neighbour one base away suggests this may be a read error. V usage is TRBV19 and J usage is TRBJ2-1; 11 nucleotides agree with TRBD1. This CDR3 spans 16 amino acids. Trimming removed 8 bases from V and 6 bases from J; junction bases left unmatched: 12. CDR1 is LNHDA and CDR2 is SQIVND in the germline V gene (reference sequence). The CDR3 coding sequence is TGTGCCAGTGTCAGGAGACAGGGACAGGGGGGCAATGAGCAGTTCTTC. This translates into CASVRRQGQGGNEQFF.

This clone was picked up a small number of times. Different DNA sequences within this sample yield the same CDR3. The chain is built from TRBV15 and TRBJ1-2; D not certain. CDR3 length equals 12 residues. Germline CDR1 is LNHNV and CDR2 is YYDKDF (reference sequence). Trimming took 0 bases from V and 5 from J, leaving 4 bases between them. CDR3 loop: CATSRDLYGYTF. The CDR3, as DNA: TGTGCCACCAGCAGAGATCTGTATGGCTACACCTTC.

This clone was seen only a few times. Other DNA sequences in this specimen translate into the identical CDR3. The J gene is TRBJ2-1, the V gene TRBV29-1; TRBD2 matches 7 bases. The germline gives CDR1 SQVTM, CDR2 ANQGSEA. V shed 2 bases, J shed 7 bases, and the junction held 5 bases outside the gene matches. This CDR3 is built from 13 residues. The CDR3 sequence: CSVEREAGNEQFF. Written as DNA, the CDR3 is TGCAGCGTTGAACGGGAGGCAGGGAATGAGCAGTTCTTC.

The rearrangement uses TRBV11-2 and TRBJ1-2, with D unresolved. Trimming removed 5 bases from V and 4 bases from J, with 8 bases in between. The CDR3 totals 12 residues. Per germline, CDR1 SGHAT and CDR2 FQNNGV. The CDR3 here is CASSGRGYGYTF. The CDR3 nucleotides read TGTGCCAGCAGCGGTCGAGGCTATGGCTACACCTTC.

This clone was seen a few times. The chain has TRBV11-2 and TRBJ1-1, with D unresolved. The CDR3 spans 14 residues. V was pared by 1 base and J by 0 bases, with 6 bases between. Germline CDR1 and CDR2: SGHAT and FQNNGV. The CDR3 reads CASSLAFMNTEAFF. In nucleotides, the CDR3 is TGTGCCAGCAGCTTAGCTTTTATGAACACTGAAGCTTTCTTT.

V gene TRBV11-2 combines with J gene TRBJ2-5; 7 bases map to TRBD2. This CDR3 region has 15 residues. V was clipped by 4 bases and J by 11 bases; unmatched bases: 16. CDR1 SGHAT and CDR2 FQNNGV come from the germline V gene. The CDR3 DNA reads as TGTGCCAGCAGCTCGGGACTAATAGAAGCGGCGGCTCAGTACTTC. Translation: CASSSGLIEAAAQYF.

The chain couples TRBV5-4 to TRBJ2-2, with TRBD2 identical over 13 bases. From germline, CDR1 is SGHNT and CDR2 YYREEE (reference sequence). The CDR3 contains 16 residues. J was trimmed by 6 bases and V by 4 bases; bases with no gene match: 6. The CDR3 sequence is CASSIGLAGDSGELFF. For the CDR3, the DNA is TGTGCCAGCAGCATCGGACTAGCGGGAGACTCCGGGGAGCTGTTTTTT.

V gene TRBV28 combines with J gene TRBJ1-4; D is perhaps TRBD1 (6 bases). Germline CDR1 and CDR2: MDHEN and SYDVKM. Trimming removed 3 bases at V and 8 bases at J, with 13 bases between. The CDR3 is 14 residues long. CDR3 nucleotide sequence: TGTGCCAGCAGTTTGTCAGGGGAAGAGGAAAAACTGTTTTTT. It translates to CASSLSGEEEKLFF.

The chain carries TRBV7-2 and TRBJ1-5, with D maybe TRBD1 (5 bases). CDR1 SGHTA and CDR2 FQGNSA come from the germline V gene. Between the trimmed V and J ends, which lost 5 bases and 6 bases, there was a span of 8 bases. This CDR3 comprises 12 residues. CDR3 in amino acids: CASSPGSQPQHF. Written as DNA, the CDR3 is TGTGCCAGCAGCCCAGGGAGTCAGCCCCAGCATTTT.

On this clone: This CDR3 is also generated by other DNA sequences in the sample. The V call is TRBV7-9, the J call TRBJ1-5; a possible D gene is TRBD1 (6 bases). The CDR3 is 13 residues long. The V end was cut by 5 bases, the J end by 5 bases, with 10 bases between. The V gene's germline CDR1 is SEHNR and CDR2 FQNEAQ (reference sequence). This chain's CDR3 is CASSRTVDQPQHF. The CDR3 DNA sequence: TGTGCCAGCAGCAGGACAGTGGATCAGCCCCAGCATTTT.

This chain joins TRBV15 and TRBJ2-3; 10 bases line up with TRBD2. The CDR3 extends over 16 amino acids. Germline V gene sequence: CDR1 LNHNV, CDR2 YYDKDF (reference sequence). V gave up 3 bases and J gave up 4 bases; unmatched junction bases: 7. The CDR3 bases are TGTGCCACCAGCAGCCTAGCGGGAGACCCACCAGATACGCAGTATTTT. Its translation: CATSSLAGDPPDTQYF. The full variable domain, completed using reference TRBV15 and TRBJ2-3, is DAMVIQNPRYQVTQFGKPVTLSCSQTLNHNVMYWYQQKSSQAPKLLFHYYDKDFNNEADTPDNFQSRRPNTSFCFLDIRSPGLGDTAMYLCATSSLAGDPPDTQYFGPGTRLTVL.

The rearrangement joins TRBV6-1 to TRBJ2-7; 7 bases align to TRBD2. Germline trimming cut 6 bases from V and 4 bases from J; bases unmatched to any gene: 6. The CDR3 contains 13 residues. Germline V lookup: CDR1 MNHNS, CDR2 SASEGT. CDR3 sequence (DNA): TGTGCCAGCAGGTCTAGCGGAGCTTACGAGCAGTACTTC. As protein: CASRSSGAYEQYF.

The chain couples TRBV28 to TRBJ2-3; possible D gene TRBD2, 7 bases. Germline V CDR1 and CDR2: MDHEN, SYDVKM. CDR3 length: 15 amino acids. The ends were cut back, 7 bases at V and 6 bases at J, with 20 bases in the middle. The CDR3 region has the DNA TGTGCCAGCACCCCGCCCCAAGGGAGGGGGGATACGCAGTATTTT. This gives the protein CASTPPQGRGDTQYF.

This clone has more than one count but fewer than ten. The V gene is TRBV10-1, the J gene TRBJ2-4, with TRBD2 identical over 8 bases. V shed 4 bases and J 9 bases; nucleotides not matched to a gene: 5. Germline V gene lookup returns CDR1 WNHNN and CDR2 SYGVQD (reference sequence). The CDR3 spans 13 residues. CDR3 region: CASSGTSQGIQYF. Here the CDR3 DNA reads TGCGCCAGCAGTGGGACTAGCCAAGGCATTCAGTACTTC.

The chain couples TRBV21-1 to TRBJ1-5; TRBD1, the table's D call, lacks a check against the DNA. TRBV21-1 is reported as a pseudogene. This CDR3 is built from 17 residues. The CDR3 is CASSKVPRTDSNQPQHF. The CDR3 DNA sequence: TGTGCCAGCAGCAAAGTCCCAAGGACAGATAGCAATCAGCCCCAGCATTTT.

The CDR3 bases are TGCGCCAGCAGCTTCGGCGAGCGGACAAACCCATACGAGCAGTACTTC. Protein sequence: CASSFGERTNPYEQYF. The rearrangement uses TRBV5-1 and TRBJ2-7, with D possibly called TRBD1 or TRBD2 (5 bases each). Germline V gene sequence: CDR1 SGHRS, CDR2 YFSETQ. The V gene lost 2 bases and the J gene lost 4 bases, with 19 bases spanning the gap. This CDR3 comprises 16 residues.

In DNA, the CDR3 is TGTGCCAGCAGCCAAGGGGCCGGCTCTGGGGCCAACGTCCTGACTTTC. It specifies CASSQGAGSGANVLTF. The chain carries TRBV6-4 and TRBJ2-6; D may be TRBD1 (5 bases). The V end was cut by 6 bases, the J end by 0 bases, with 12 bases between. The CDR3 totals 16 residues. Germline CDR1 reads MRHNA; CDR2 reads SNTAGT.

The genes are TRBV28 and TRBJ2-7, with D perhaps TRBD1 or TRBD2 (6 bases each). This CDR3 spans 13 amino acids. The germline V gene encodes CDR1 MDHEN and CDR2 SYDVKM. V lost 10 bases and J lost 3, with 16 bases in between. The CDR3 DNA sequence: TGTGCCACCCTCCCGGGGGACAACTACGAGCAGTACTTC. This gives the protein CATLPGDNYEQYF. The full variable domain, in which reference TRBV28 and TRBJ2-7 provide the parts outside the CDR3, is DVKVTQSSRYLVKRTGEKVFLECVQDMDHENMFWYRQDPGLGLRLIYFSYDVKMKEKGDIPEGYSVSREKKERFSLILESASTNQTSMYLCATLPGDNYEQYFGPGTRLTVT.

This chain joins TRBV29-1 and TRBJ2-1; TRBD2 aligns across 11 bases. Looked up from germline, CDR1 is SQVTM and CDR2 is ANQGSEA. The length of the CDR3 is 13 residues. The junction had 4 bases not matched to a gene; V was cut back by 7 bases and J by 5 bases. The CDR3, as DNA: TGCAGCGCCGGGACTAGCGGAAACAATGAGCAGTTCTTC. It translates to CSAGTSGNNEQFF.

This clone was seen just once. The chain is built from TRBV19 and TRBJ2-7, with 8 nucleotides matching TRBD2. The CDR3 is 15 amino acids. V lost 9 bases, J lost 4 bases, and 14 bases stayed unmatched. Germline assignment: CDR1 LNHDA and CDR2 SQIVND (reference sequence). The CDR3 nucleotides read TGTGCCAGCAAGGGGCCCCTAGCGGGTAAATACGAGCAGTACTTC. Its translation is CASKGPLAGKYEQYF.

This clone came up a few times. This chain uses TRBV28 with TRBJ2-3, with TRBD1 matching 9 bases. The CDR3 is 20 amino acids. Trimming removed 5 bases from V and 2 bases from J; junction bases left unmatched: 20. Germline V CDR1 and CDR2: MDHEN, SYDVKM. The CDR3 reads CASSPGQGRAVAMNTDTQYF. Here the CDR3 DNA reads TGTGCCAGCAGTCCAGGACAGGGGAGGGCAGTGGCAATGAACACAGATACGCAGTATTTT.

The chain couples TRBV27 to TRBJ1-4; D remains unclear. There are 18 residues in the CDR3. Germline-derived CDR1 and CDR2 are MNHEY and SMNVEV (reference sequence). Trimming stripped 6 bases from V and 8 bases from J, with 28 bases between. This CDR3 reads CASSQRGIGWVSHEKLFF. DNA for the CDR3: TGTGCCAGCAGCCAACGTGGTATCGGATGGGTATCCCACGAAAAACTGTTTTTT.

V is TRBV19 and J is TRBJ2-7; possible D gene TRBD2, 5 bases. CDR3 length: 13 amino acids. Trimming shortened V by 4 bases and J by 6 bases, and 13 bases separated the two germline ends. Germline values: CDR1 LNHDA, CDR2 SQIVND (reference sequence). CDR3 amino acids: CASSTILAVEQYF. The CDR3, as DNA: TGTGCCAGTAGTACCATTCTAGCAGTCGAGCAGTACTTC.

As regards this clone: Other nucleotide sequences from this sample produce the same CDR3. The chain couples TRBV5-1 to TRBJ2-7, with D unclear. Between the trimmed V and J ends, which lost 0 bases and 4 bases, there was a span of 8 bases. The germline V gene has CDR1 SGHRS and CDR2 YFSETQ. This CDR3 comprises 13 residues. The CDR3 here is CASSLEGRYEQYF. As DNA, the CDR3 is TGCGCCAGCAGCTTGGAGGGCCGATACGAGCAGTACTTC.

This clone turned up a few times. The rearrangement joins TRBV25-1 to TRBJ2-3, with no clear D. CDR3 length equals 14 residues. CDR1 and CDR2 from the germline V gene are MGHDK and SYGVNS. V lost 7 bases and J lost 3, with 14 bases in between. The CDR3 sequence: CASISRQSTDTQYF. The CDR3 nucleotides read TGTGCCAGCATATCAAGGCAGTCAACAGATACGCAGTATTTT. Full variable domain (outside the CDR3, taken from reference TRBV25-1 and TRBJ2-3): EADIYQTPRYLVIGTGKKITLECSQTMGHDKMYWYQQDPGMELHLIHYSYGVNSTEKGDLSSESTVSRIRTEHFPLTLESARPSHTSQYLCASISRQSTDTQYFGPGTRLTVL.

This chain links TRBV15 with TRBJ2-1; 7 bases are shared with TRBD2. J was trimmed by 5 bases and V by 3 bases; bases with no gene match: 13. This CDR3 is 17 amino acids long. The germline V gene has CDR1 LNHNV and CDR2 YYDKDF (reference sequence). The CDR3 region has the DNA TGTGCCACCAGCAGTCCCTCTGGCGGGAGAGGCCACAATGAGCAGTTCTTC. It translates to CATSSPSGGRGHNEQFF.

This sequence joins TRBV5-1 and TRBJ2-7; D is unclear. The V gene's germline CDR1 is SGHRS and CDR2 YFSETQ. The CDR3 is 16 residues long. Trimming removed 0 bases at V and 0 bases at J, with 13 bases between. The CDR3 DNA reads as TGCGCCAGCAGCTTGGAGGTTACTAAAAGCTCCTACGAGCAGTACTTC. This codes for CASSLEVTKSSYEQYF. The full variable domain, with the rest looked up from reference TRBV5-1 and TRBJ2-7, is KAGVTQTPRYLIKTRGQQVTLSCSPISGHRSVSWYQQTPGQGLQFLFEYFSETQRNKGNFPGRFSGRQFSNSRSEMNVSTLELGDSALYLCASSLEVTKSSYEQYFGPGTRLTVT.